Shown below are 9 T cell receptor beta chains from a single sample sequenced in a study of vaccination and CD4 T cells after COVID-19 (dated by TCRdb to 2022 to 2024). This specimen's treatment or condition label, interpreted: roughly ten-day PBMC culture with coronavirus spike peptide pools or control peptides (ViraFEST assay). CD4+ T cells from unexposed donors were collected before the COVID-19 pandemic (2011-2018). Their target antigens are unknown. The library was generated by PCR. This sample was sequenced with an Illumina iSeq 100. DNA from cultured CD4+ T cells underwent TCR sequencing with the Oncomine TCR Beta short-read assay at the Johns Hopkins FTIC core. Clones were called with MiXCR by TCRdb after fastp trimmed the public reads at Q25, and only in-frame beta chains were retained. Identical CDR3 protein sequences are pooled into one entry, listed with their most common genes and DNA. This sample lists over 6,500 distinct CDR3 sequences; around 41% were detected once. The ten most abundant clones make up around 35% of the sample.

The sample comprised CD4+ T cells from blood, cultured in vitro. The source is a human donor in good health.

This clonotype was observed a handful of times. The rearrangement uses TRBV24-1 and TRBJ2-3; D is undetermined. The V gene's germline CDR1 is KGHDR and CDR2 SFDVKD. This CDR3 has 11 amino acids. V lost 10 bases and J 4 bases, leaving 8 bases between the germline ends. The CDR3 nucleotides read TGTGCCACTTCAGTTGCAGATACGCAGTATTTT. As protein: CATSVADTQYF.

A few counts support this clonotype. The chain carries TRBV2 and TRBJ1-6, with D hard to call. Trimming took off 5 bases at V and 0 bases at J, with 8 bases between the two ends. This CDR3 spans 15 amino acids. Per germline, CDR1 SNHLY and CDR2 FYNNEI. In DNA, the CDR3 is TGTGCCAGCAGTCAAGGGAGCTCCTATAATTCACCCCTCCACTTT. It codes for CASSQGSSYNSPLHF.

This chain connects TRBV6-1 to TRBJ1-1; D is unclear. CDR3 length: 15 amino acids. V was shortened by 2 bases and J by 4 bases, with 14 bases between the two germline ends. Germline lookup yields CDR1 MNHNS and CDR2 SASEGT. Here the CDR3 reads CASSEMAGGFTEAFF. The CDR3 region has the DNA TGTGCCAGCAGTGAAATGGCTGGAGGGTTCACTGAAGCTTTCTTT.

Note on this clonotype: Germline is not matched at one junction end, which may reflect a read error. This rearrangement joins TRBV6-4 to TRBJ2-3; 8 bases are a match to TRBD2. There are 15 residues in the CDR3. The germline V gene encodes CDR1 MRHNA and CDR2 SNTAGT. CDR3: CASSEGTSGTGTQYF. CDR3 DNA: TGTGCCAGCAGTGAAGGGACTAGTGGCACAGGTACGCAGTATTTT.

The genes are TRBV10-2 and TRBJ1-1; possibly TRBD1 for D (6 bases). The germline gives CDR1 WSHSY, CDR2 SAAADI. CDR3 length equals 14 residues. The V and J ends lost 6 bases and 1 base respectively, with 12 bases between them. CDR3 region: CASRGAGENTEAFF. The CDR3, as DNA: TGCGCCAGCAGGGGGGCGGGGGAGAACACTGAAGCTTTCTTT.

The chain recombines TRBV6-1 with TRBJ1-5, with TRBD1 matching 8 bases. This CDR3 is built from 15 residues. Trimming cost V 6 bases and J 3 bases; bases outside gene matches: 7. The germline CDR1 and CDR2 sequences are MNHNS and SASEGT. The CDR3 sequence is CASSLTGGSNQPQHF. The CDR3 region has the DNA TGTGCCAGCAGCCTAACAGGGGGTTCCAATCAGCCCCAGCATTTT.

There are a few counts of this clonotype. The V call is TRBV7-8, the J call TRBJ1-2, with TRBD1 matching over 8 bases. Trimming at V came to 4 bases and at J to 8 bases, leaving 15 bases not matched to a gene. Looked up from germline, CDR1 is SGHVS and CDR2 is FQNEAQ. CDR3 length: 16 residues. DNA of the CDR3: TGTGCCAGCAGCTCATTAGGGACAGGAGTCTATGACGGCTACACCTTC. Translating gives CASSSLGTGVYDGYTF.

This clonotype came up a few times. This chain links TRBV20-1 with TRBJ2-4; 8 bases match TRBD1. The CDR3 has 14 amino acids. Per germline, CDR1 DFQATT and CDR2 SNEGSKA (reference sequence). The J segment lost 10 bases and the V segment lost 7 bases, leaving 15 bases of the junction unmatched. CDR3 sequence: CSGTGDRSYGIQYF. DNA of the CDR3: TGCAGTGGGACCGGGGACAGGTCTTATGGGATTCAGTACTTC.

J is TRBJ1-1 and V is TRBV20-1; perhaps TRBD1 as D (5 bases). From germline, CDR1 is DFQATT and CDR2 SNEGSKA (reference sequence). Between the trimmed V and J ends, which lost 4 bases and 4 bases, there was a span of 19 bases. The CDR3 runs to 15 residues. The CDR3 nucleotides read TGCAGTGCTACCGGGCAAGGCGGGGCGAGCACTGAAGCTTTCTTT. This sequence encodes CSATGQGGASTEAFF.